A selection of T cell receptor beta chains follows, all from one sample in a study of CD8 T cells in Susac syndrome. TCRdb redid the calling of the immunoSEQ multiplex PCR reads with MiXCR, one entry per CDR3 protein. The sample consists of 300,000 or so distinct CDR3 sequences, about 90% of them appearing once. The sample consisted of CD4+ T cells from PBMCs. The receptors come from a human donor with multiple sclerosis. Each CDR3 is given with its conserved first and last residue. D genes are given only for firm matches. Size tells how often a clone was seen (once, few, many) or the class of an expanded clone, and some rows leave it out.

size: .; V: TRBV19; J: TRBJ2-7; D: .; DNA: TGTGCCAGTAGTATCCGGCCCTCAGGAGAGCAGTACTTC; CDR3: CASSIRPSGEQYF
size: .; V: TRBV24-1; J: TRBJ1-5; D: TRBD1; DNA: TGTGCCACCAGTGATTCGGCCCAGGGGGCAAGCAATCAGCCCCAGCATTTT; CDR3: CATSDSAQGASNQPQHF
size: .; V: TRBV28; J: TRBJ1-1; D: .; DNA: TGTGCCAGCAGTTTACCCGCCAGGGTCATTGAAGCTTTCTTT; CDR3: CASSLPARVIEAFF
size: .; V: TRBV6-2/TRBV6-3; J: TRBJ1-1; D: .; DNA: TGTGCCAGCAGTTACGGAAGACAGGCGAACACTGAAGCTTTCTTT; CDR3: CASSYGRQANTEAFF
size: once; V: TRBV28; J: TRBJ1-5; D: TRBD1; DNA: TGTGCCAGTTTTACAGGGGGAGGCTATAGCAATCAGCCCCAGCATTTT; CDR3: CASFTGGGYSNQPQHF
size: .; V: TRBV5-4; J: TRBJ2-2; D: TRBD1; DNA: TGTGCCAGCAGCTTGGGGGACAGGGTGCCCGGGGAGCTGTTTTTT; CDR3: CASSLGDRVPGELFF
size: .; V: TRBV19; J: TRBJ2-2; D: TRBD2; DNA: TGTGCCAGTAGTTCAGCGGGGGGTAACACCGGGGAGCTGTTTTTT; CDR3: CASSSAGGNTGELFF
size: .; V: TRBV20-1; J: TRBJ1-1; D: .; DNA: TGCAGTGCTACTTCCCAGCGGAACACTGAAGCTTTCTTT; CDR3: CSATSQRNTEAFF
size: .; V: TRBV7-9; J: TRBJ1-5; D: .; DNA: TGTGCCAGCACTCAAACCGGGAGGGAGCCCCAGCATTTT; CDR3: CASTQTGREPQHF
size: .; V: TRBV20-1; J: TRBJ2-2; D: .; DNA: TGCAGTGGAAGCAAGACGAACACCGGGGAGCTGTTTTTT; CDR3: CSGSKTNTGELFF
size: .; V: TRBV27; J: TRBJ2-5; D: TRBD2; DNA: TGTGCCAGCAGTTCCTCCCCCCCCCGTTCTAGCGGGTCAATTCGGGAGACCCAGTACTTC; CDR3: CASSSSPPRSSGSIRETQYF
size: .; V: TRBV27; J: TRBJ1-5; D: TRBD1; DNA: TGTGCCAGCAGGGCAACAGGGGCTTTTGGATACTATAGCAATCAGCCCCAGCATTTT; CDR3: CASRATGAFGYYSNQPQHF
size: .; V: TRBV18; J: TRBJ2-5; D: .; DNA: TGTGCCAGCTCACCAGGCGGGGAAGAGACCCAGTACTTC; CDR3: CASSPGGEETQYF
size: .; V: TRBV13; J: TRBJ2-4; D: .; DNA: TGTGCCAGCAGAGTAGGGGGATCCAAAAACATTCAGTACTTC; CDR3: CASRVGGSKNIQYF
size: few; V: TRBV30; J: TRBJ1-6; D: .; DNA: TGTGCCTGGAGTCGACAGGCGCTTAATTCACCCCTCCACTTT; CDR3: CAWSRQALNSPLHF
size: .; V: TRBV7-2; J: TRBJ2-7; D: TRBD2; DNA: TGTGCCAGCAGCTTAGATGTAGCGGGAGACGAGCAGTACTTC; CDR3: CASSLDVAGDEQYF
size: .; V: TRBV6-6; J: TRBJ2-5; D: .; DNA: TGTGCCAGCAGTCCCACAGTGGGGACAAGGAAAGAGACCCAGTACTTC; CDR3: CASSPTVGTRKETQYF
size: .; V: TRBV3-1; J: TRBJ1-2; D: .; DNA: TGTGCCAGCAGCCTGGCTTCCGGAGGACTTAACTATGGCTACACCTTC; CDR3: CASSLASGGLNYGYTF
size: once; V: TRBV18; J: TRBJ1-1; D: TRBD1; DNA: TGTGCCAGCTCACTACAGGGGGCGAGGCCGAACACTGAAGCTTTCTTT; CDR3: CASSLQGARPNTEAFF
size: .; V: TRBV30; J: TRBJ1-2; D: TRBD1; DNA: TGTGCCTGGAGTGGACAGGGCCGGCGCGGTGGCTACACCTTC; CDR3: CAWSGQGRRGGYTF
size: .; V: TRBV4-3; J: TRBJ2-1; D: .; DNA: TGCGCCAGCAGCCCCCAAACTCAAAATGAGCAGTTCTTC; CDR3: CASSPQTQNEQFF
size: .; V: TRBV5-1; J: TRBJ1-2; D: .; DNA: TGCGCCAGCAGCTTTAATGGCTACACCTTC; CDR3: CASSFNGYTF
size: few; V: TRBV18; J: TRBJ2-3; D: .; DNA: TGTGCCAGCTCACTGGGGACCACAGATACGCAGTATTTT; CDR3: CASSLGTTDTQYF
size: .; V: TRBV6-1; J: TRBJ2-3; D: .; DNA: TGTGCCAGCAGGGCGAGGCTAGTAAGAGGAGATACGCAGTATTTT; CDR3: CASRARLVRGDTQYF
size: .; V: TRBV28; J: TRBJ1-2; D: TRBD1; DNA: TGTGCCAGCATACAGGGGATCGGTTTCGGCTACACCTTC; CDR3: CASIQGIGFGYTF
size: .; V: TRBV30; J: TRBJ1-1; D: .; DNA: TGTGCCTGGGGCCGCCGGGTGAACACTGAAGCTTTCTTT; CDR3: CAWGRRVNTEAFF
size: .; V: TRBV20-1; J: TRBJ1-1; D: .; DNA: TGCAGTGCTGTGGACAGTGGAGCCGCAAATGAAGCTTTCTTT; CDR3: CSAVDSGAANEAFF
size: .; V: TRBV2; J: TRBJ2-3; D: TRBD2; DNA: TGTGCCAGCAGGCGGGGGGGCGGGACTAGCACAGATACGCAGTATTTT; CDR3: CASRRGGGTSTDTQYF
size: .; V: TRBV19; J: TRBJ2-2; D: .; DNA: TGTGCCAGTAGTATGGGACAGAACACCGGGGAGCTGTTTTTT; CDR3: CASSMGQNTGELFF
size: .; V: TRBV5-6; J: TRBJ2-5; D: .; DNA: TGTGCCAGCAGCCCAGACAGAGAGGGGACCCAGTACTTC; CDR3: CASSPDREGTQYF
size: .; V: TRBV30; J: TRBJ2-5; D: TRBD1; DNA: TGTGCCTGGATCCTCGGGGCAGGGGGCTCGCAAGAGACCCAGTACTTC; CDR3: CAWILGAGGSQETQYF
size: .; V: TRBV5-4; J: TRBJ1-1; D: TRBD1; DNA: TGTGCCAGCAGCGAAGGACAGGGGAGGGTGCACCTAAGAGCTTTCTTT; CDR3: CASSEGQGRVHLRAFF
size: .; V: TRBV6-1; J: TRBJ2-1; D: .; DNA: TGTGCCAGCAGTGGACAGAGCTCCTACAATGAGCAGTTCTTC; CDR3: CASSGQSSYNEQFF
size: .; V: TRBV12-3/TRBV12-4; J: TRBJ2-1; D: TRBD2; DNA: TGTGCCAGCAATCCTAGCGGGAGCGGAAGGGAGCAGTTCTTC; CDR3: CASNPSGSGREQFF
size: .; V: TRBV29-1; J: TRBJ2-7; D: .; DNA: TGCAGCGTTTCTGGAGGAGGCTACGAGCAGTACTTC; CDR3: CSVSGGGYEQYF
size: .; V: TRBV27; J: TRBJ1-2; D: .; DNA: TGTGCCAGCAAGGATCCCGGGCACTATGGCTACACCTTC; CDR3: CASKDPGHYGYTF
size: .; V: TRBV29-1; J: TRBJ1-1; D: .; DNA: TGCAGCGTTGGGCGACTGGGGGCCAACACTGAAGCTTTCTTT; CDR3: CSVGRLGANTEAFF
size: .; V: TRBV29-1; J: TRBJ1-5; D: TRBD1; DNA: TGCAGCGTTCAAGACAGGGGAGTGGGGCAGCCCCAGCATTTT; CDR3: CSVQDRGVGQPQHF
size: .; V: TRBV12-3/TRBV12-4; J: TRBJ1-1; D: TRBD1; DNA: TGTGCCAGCACTTTCCTGGGACAGGGGGCAACTGAAGCTTTCTTT; CDR3: CASTFLGQGATEAFF
size: .; V: TRBV7-9; J: TRBJ2-4; D: .; DNA: TGTGCCAGCAGCACCTTCACTAGAAACATTCAGTACTTC; CDR3: CASSTFTRNIQYF
size: .; V: TRBV6-4; J: TRBJ2-1; D: .; DNA: TGTGCCAGCAGGATAGTAGAGGGCGAGTTCGATGAGCAGTTCTTC; CDR3: CASRIVEGEFDEQFF
size: .; V: TRBV18; J: TRBJ2-1; D: .; DNA: TGTGCCAGCTCAAGGGAGGAGGGGTACAATGAGCAGTTCTTC; CDR3: CASSREEGYNEQFF
size: .; V: TRBV6-5; J: TRBJ1-2; D: TRBD1; DNA: TGTGCCAGCAGTTACTCACTGACAGGGAAAGGCGGTGGCTACACCTTC; CDR3: CASSYSLTGKGGGYTF
size: .; V: TRBV4-1; J: TRBJ2-2; D: .; DNA: TGCGCCAGCAGCCAAGTTCCGGGAACGGCCGGGGAGCTGTTTTTT; CDR3: CASSQVPGTAGELFF
size: .; V: TRBV19; J: TRBJ1-5; D: TRBD1; DNA: TGTGCCAGTACCACCGGGACAGAGAATCAGCCCCAGCATTTT; CDR3: CASTTGTENQPQHF
size: once; V: TRBV3-1; J: TRBJ1-6; D: .; DNA: TGTGCCAGCAGCCCAGGGGTTTCACCCCTCCACTTT; CDR3: CASSPGVSPLHF
size: once; V: TRBV29-1; J: TRBJ1-1; D: TRBD1; DNA: TGCAGCGTTGAACCAACAGGGGCCCGAGGGTCTTTCTTT; CDR3: CSVEPTGARGSFF
size: .; V: TRBV6-5; J: TRBJ1-5; D: .; DNA: TGTGCCAGCAGCCCGGAGGGGTTGCATCAGCCCCAGCATTTT; CDR3: CASSPEGLHQPQHF
size: .; V: TRBV30; J: TRBJ2-1; D: .; DNA: TGTGCCTGGAGTGGGGCATGGGGTAACTACAATGAGCAGTTCTTC; CDR3: CAWSGAWGNYNEQFF